The TCR beta chain under discussion was sequenced for a study of early T cells in non-severe SARS-CoV-2 infection. Attached unique molecular identifiers marked individual cDNA molecules. TCRdb analysed the 5' RACE reads with MiXCR anew, one entry per CDR3 protein. The profile shows 74,000 or so distinct CDR3 sequences, approximately 10% of them singletons. The sequence was collected from an adult who was a healthcare worker with PCR-confirmed SARS-CoV-2 infection or an uninfected control (not recorded which). Sequencing used whole blood.

The CDR3, as DNA: TGCAGTGCCGGGAGCTCCTATAATTCACCCCTCCACTTT. Its translation is CSAGSSYNSPLHF. This chain joins TRBV20-1 and TRBJ1-6; D is uncertain. CDR1 DFQATT and CDR2 SNEGSKA come from the germline V gene (reference sequence). V was clipped by 6 bases and J by 0 bases, with 6 bases between them. There are 13 residues in the CDR3.